These 16 T cell receptor beta chains were sequenced from one sample in a study of T cell changes during pregnancy in multiple sclerosis. The method was immunoSEQ multiplex PCR; TCRdb's version includes in-frame clones alone and lacks a portion of them. The sample has about 48,000 clones; 88% are singletons. Sequenced here: CD4+ T cells from peripheral blood mononuclear cells, sampled in the second trimester of pregnancy. The receptors stem from a female donor with multiple sclerosis, enrolled in a pregnancy study.

The rearrangement links TRBV11-2 to TRBJ2-1, with D possibly matching TRBD2 (6 bases). This CDR3 has 15 amino acids. Trimming left V 2 bases short and J 2 bases short, with 10 bases between. CDR1 SGHAT and CDR2 FQNNGV come from the germline V gene. CDR3 DNA: TGTGCCAGCAGCTTACTCGCGGGACCCTACAATGAGCAGTTCTTC. Its translation is CASSLLAGPYNEQFF.

This clone was recorded only once. V usage is TRBV2 and J usage is TRBJ2-3; TRBD2 aligns across 14 bases. The CDR3 sequence is 17 residues long. Germline assignment: CDR1 SNHLY and CDR2 FYNNEI. The V gene end was trimmed by 4 bases and the J gene end by 0 bases; junction bases not matched to a gene: 3. DNA of the CDR3: TGTGCCAGCAGTGGGACTAGCGGGAGGTACAGCACAGATACGCAGTATTTT. This sequence encodes CASSGTSGRYSTDTQYF.

J is TRBJ2-7 and V is TRBV6-5, with D perhaps matching TRBD2 (5 bases). Trimming took 4 bases from V and 0 from J, leaving 10 bases between them. Germline V lookup: CDR1 MNHEY, CDR2 SVGAGI. This CDR3 contains 14 residues. CDR3 amino acids: CASSSITSSYEQYF. For the CDR3, the DNA is TGTGCCAGCAGTTCCATCACTAGCTCCTACGAGCAGTACTTC.

V and J are TRBV15 and TRBJ2-1; 7 nucleotides line up with TRBD1. CDR1 and CDR2 (germline): LNHNV, YYDKDF (reference sequence). The CDR3 extends over 16 amino acids. Trimming removed 0 bases from V and 3 bases from J; junction bases left unmatched: 5. CDR3 in DNA: TGTGCCACCAGCAGAGATGGGACAGTAGACTACAATGAGCAGTTCTTC. Protein: CATSRDGTVDYNEQFF.

The rearrangement uses TRBV5-1 and TRBJ2-1, with 14 positions matching TRBD2. The CDR3 length is 17 residues. Germline trimming cut 4 bases from V and 4 bases from J; bases unmatched to any gene: 7. The germline CDR1 and CDR2 sequences are SGHRS and YFSETQ. The CDR3 protein is CASSLRLAGGIYNEQFF. CDR3 nucleotide sequence: TGCGCCAGCAGCCTCCGACTAGCGGGAGGGATTTACAATGAGCAGTTCTTC. Complete variable domain (other parts from reference TRBV5-1 and TRBJ2-1): KAGVTQTPRYLIKTRGQQVTLSCSPISGHRSVSWYQQTPGQGLQFLFEYFSETQRNKGNFPGRFSGRQFSNSRSEMNVSTLELGDSALYLCASSLRLAGGIYNEQFFGPGTRLTVL.

The genes are TRBV6-5 and TRBJ2-5; TRBD2 is a possible D gene (5 bases). This CDR3 has 16 residues. Trimming cost V 4 bases and J 5 bases, with 20 bases left between them. Germline V gives CDR1 MNHEY, CDR2 SVGAGI. The CDR3 coding sequence is TGTGCCAGCAGTTGGGGAGACGGACCTACGCGGGAGACCCAGTACTTC. This translates into CASSWGDGPTRETQYF.

The chain joins TRBV5-4 to TRBJ2-5; TRBD2 aligns across 7 bases. Unmatched junction bases numbered 4, after V lost 0 bases and J lost 2 bases. The CDR3 runs 15 residues. CDR1 is SGHNT, CDR2 YYREEE, per germline (reference sequence). In nucleotides, the CDR3 is TGTGCCAGCAGCTTGGCCCAGCGGGGACAAGAGACCCAGTACTTC. Translated: CASSLAQRGQETQYF.

V and J are TRBV30 and TRBJ2-6, with D hard to call. Germline V gene lookup returns CDR1 GTSNPN and CDR2 SVGIG (reference sequence). Trimming stripped 1 base from V and 0 bases from J, with 7 bases between. The CDR3 is 15 amino acids. CDR3 protein: CAWSGPSSGANVLTF. In DNA form, the CDR3 reads TGTGCCTGGAGTGGGCCTAGCTCTGGGGCCAACGTCCTGACTTTC.

V and J are TRBV18 and TRBJ1-1; D unclear. This CDR3 is built from 15 residues. CDR1 and CDR2 (germline): KGHSH, LQKENI. Deletions cut 4 bases from V and 11 bases from J, with 23 bases between. The CDR3: CASSLSLIPGEDAFF. The CDR3 coding sequence is TGTGCCAGCTCACTCAGTCTTATCCCCGGTGAGGATGCTTTCTTT.

J is TRBJ2-1 and V is TRBV27, with TRBD2 matching over 13 bases. After removal of 2 bases from V and 7 bases from J, the junction contained 5 bases not matched to a gene. This CDR3 spans 16 amino acids. Germline loops: CDR1 MNHEY, CDR2 SMNVEV (reference sequence). CDR3: CASSLMTSGRTNEQFF. CDR3 nucleotides: TGTGCCAGCAGTTTAATGACTAGCGGGAGGACTAATGAGCAGTTCTTC.

The chain combines TRBV5-1 with TRBJ2-1, with unresolved D. The CDR3 spans 16 residues. Per germline, CDR1 SGHRS and CDR2 YFSETQ. The ends were cut back, 1 base at V and 0 bases at J, with 11 bases in the middle. The CDR3 here is CASSLLPGSSYNEQFF. In DNA, the CDR3 is TGCGCCAGCAGCTTGCTTCCGGGTAGCTCCTACAATGAGCAGTTCTTC.

This chain uses TRBV18 with TRBJ2-1; D is unclear. This CDR3 has 13 amino acids. Germline CDR1 and CDR2: KGHSH and LQKENI. The V and J ends lost 0 bases and 4 bases respectively, with 4 bases between them. The CDR3 here is CASSPPSYNEQFF. The CDR3 DNA follows: TGTGCCAGCTCACCACCCTCTTACAATGAGCAGTTCTTC.

The J gene is TRBJ1-1, the V gene TRBV30; D not certain. The length of the CDR3 is 14 residues. The V end lost 0 bases, the J end lost 2 bases, and 10 bases lay between the germline ends. CDR1 is GTSNPN, CDR2 SVGIG, per germline (reference sequence). CDR3 nucleotide sequence: TGTGCCTGGAGTGTTTTTTCGTATAACACTGAAGCTTTCTTT. Its protein is CAWSVFSYNTEAFF.

Here the CDR3 DNA reads TGTGCCATCAGTGACTCTGCAACTAATGAAAAACTGTTTTTT. Amino acid sequence: CAISDSATNEKLFF. This chain connects TRBV10-3 to TRBJ1-4; D gene ambiguous. V lost 3 bases to trimming and J lost 0 bases, with 5 bases between them. CDR1 and CDR2 (germline): ENHRY, SYGVKD. The CDR3 runs 14 residues.

J is TRBJ2-7 and V is TRBV7-2; 9 positions match TRBD2. Per the germline V gene, CDR1 is SGHTA and CDR2 is FQGNSA. Losses at the gene ends were 7 bases for V and 4 bases for J; bases not matched to a gene: 11. There are 15 residues in the CDR3. In nucleotides, the CDR3 is TGTGCCAGCAACACGCCACGGGCGGGGGGGTACGAGCAGTACTTC. Residues: CASNTPRAGGYEQYF.

J is TRBJ1-2 and V is TRBV7-2; D is perhaps TRBD1 (5 bases). This CDR3 has 15 amino acids. V gave up 0 bases and J gave up 2 bases, with 10 bases separating them. Germline CDR1 reads SGHTA; CDR2 reads FQGNSA. DNA for the CDR3: TGTGCCAGCAGCTTAGCGGCAGGGATGAACTATGGCTACACCTTC. It codes for CASSLAAGMNYGYTF.